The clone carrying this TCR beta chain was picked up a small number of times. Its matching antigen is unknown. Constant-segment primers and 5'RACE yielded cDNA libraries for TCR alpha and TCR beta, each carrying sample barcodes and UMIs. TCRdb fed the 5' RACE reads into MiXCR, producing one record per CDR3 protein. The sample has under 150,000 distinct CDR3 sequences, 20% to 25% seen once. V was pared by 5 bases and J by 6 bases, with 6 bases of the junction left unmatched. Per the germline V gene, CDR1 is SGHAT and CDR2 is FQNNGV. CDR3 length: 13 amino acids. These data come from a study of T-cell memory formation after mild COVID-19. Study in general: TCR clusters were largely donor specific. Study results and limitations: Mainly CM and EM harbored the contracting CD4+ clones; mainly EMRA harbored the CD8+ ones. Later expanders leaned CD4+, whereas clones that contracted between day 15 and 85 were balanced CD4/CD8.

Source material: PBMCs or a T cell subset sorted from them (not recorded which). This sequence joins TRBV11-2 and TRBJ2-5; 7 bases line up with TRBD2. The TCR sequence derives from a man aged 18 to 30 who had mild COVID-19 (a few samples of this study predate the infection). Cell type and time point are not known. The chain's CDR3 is CASSREAPKTQYF. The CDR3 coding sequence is TGTGCCAGCAGCCGGGAGGCCCCGAAGACCCAGTACTTC.